Described below is a single T cell receptor beta chain sequence and its context. Its specificity is unknown. It was with 60 Vbeta and 13 Jbeta primers that the PCR ran. Profiling relied on immunoSEQ multiplex PCR, and the TCRdb table lists in-frame clones only, not all of them. The data contain over 130,000 clones, roughly 78% of them seen just once; the ten biggest clones take up approximately 6%. These data are taken from a study of cytomegalovirus exposure and HLA in healthy donors. Losses at the gene ends were 4 bases for V and 0 bases for J; bases not matched to a gene: 6. Germline CDR1 and CDR2: MNHNS and SASEGT. The CDR3 is 16 amino acids. Study-wide results and caveats: Most TCR beta V segments were productive about 87% or about 30% of the time in an earlier analysis. Follow-up analysis later connected one missense variant in DCLRE1C with trimming of TCR beta V- and J-genes.

The V and J genes are TRBV6-1 and TRBJ2-1; the match to TRBD1 covers 7 bases. The TCR originated in a man in his forties or fifties in good health and CMV-seropositive. The material sequenced was PBMCs. CDR3 nucleotides: TGTGCCAGCAGTGGCGCGACAGGGAGCTCCTACAATGAGCAGTTCTTC. Its translation is CASSGATGSSYNEQFF.